The 26 T cell receptor beta chains below were found in one sample sequenced in a study of blood T cell repertoires in COVID-19. Sequencing was performed with immunoSEQ multiplex PCR; in TCRdb, only in-frame clones are kept and a portion is missing. The table lists some 150,000 clones, approximately 80% of them singletons. The sample comprised peripheral blood. The source is a woman between 45 and 65 years old in a cohort sampled during active or convalescent COVID-19.

V gene TRBV19 combines with J gene TRBJ2-3; weak D call: TRBD1 (6 bases). CDR3 size: 14 residues. The germline gives CDR1 LNHDA, CDR2 SQIVND (reference sequence). Deletions cut 0 bases from V and 7 bases from J, with 11 bases between. In DNA form, the CDR3 reads TGTGCCAGTAGTATAGACAGGGGTCTTTATACGCAGTATTTT. This gives the protein CASSIDRGLYTQYF.

The gene calls are TRBV29-1 and TRBJ2-5, with TRBD2 as a possible D gene (6 bases). V was trimmed by 3 bases and J by 3 bases, leaving 8 bases between them. CDR3 length: 12 amino acids. Germline values: CDR1 SQVTM, CDR2 ANQGSEA. The CDR3 DNA reads TGCAGCGTTGATACGGGGGAAGAGACCCAGTACTTC. Amino acids: CSVDTGEETQYF.

The V gene is TRBV6-1, the J gene TRBJ1-5, with D unresolved. V was shortened by 1 base and J by 7 bases, with 11 bases between the two germline ends. CDR1 and CDR2 from the germline V gene are MNHNS and SASEGT. This CDR3 is 14 amino acids long. The CDR3 sequence: CASSEGWKRQPQHF. CDR3 nucleotide sequence: TGTGCCAGCAGTGAAGGTTGGAAGAGGCAGCCCCAGCATTTT.

The CDR3 loop reads CASSELHRSSYNSPLHF. CDR3 in DNA: TGTGCCAGCAGTGAATTACACCGGAGCTCCTATAATTCACCCCTCCACTTT. This sequence joins TRBV6-1 and TRBJ1-6, with D uncertain. The CDR3 spans 17 residues. CDR1 is MNHNS, CDR2 SASEGT, per germline. The V gene lost 2 bases and the J gene lost 0 bases, with 11 bases spanning the gap.

The chain uses TRBV19 and TRBJ1-5; 9 bases line up with TRBD1. This CDR3 contains 17 residues. Germline CDR1 and CDR2: LNHDA and SQIVND (reference sequence). Trimming cost V 6 bases and J 3 bases; bases outside gene matches: 12. In nucleotides, the CDR3 is TGTGCCAGTAGCAAAGCGACCGGGACAGGGAACAATCAGCCCCAGCATTTT. Its translation is CASSKATGTGNNQPQHF.

CDR3 nucleotide sequence: TGCAGTGCGAGTCAGAGGGCACCGAACACTGAAGCTTTCTTT. Amino acids: CSASQRAPNTEAFF. The chain employs TRBV20-1 and TRBJ1-1; no firm D call. The CDR3 consists of 14 residues. Germline CDR1 DFQATT, CDR2 SNEGSKA (reference sequence). The V end lost 6 bases, the J end lost 1 base, and 15 bases lay between the germline ends.

The J gene is TRBJ1-4, the V gene TRBV7-9; 8 nucleotides line up with TRBD1. The CDR3 extends over 16 amino acids. Trimming took 5 bases from V and 8 from J; bases not matched to a gene: 13. Germline V CDR1 and CDR2: SEHNR, FQNEAQ (reference sequence). CDR3 DNA: TGTGCCAGCAGCAAATCGGCAGGGGGCGCACGGGAAAAACTGTTTTTT. This codes for CASSKSAGGAREKLFF.

The genes are TRBV1 and TRBJ2-7; no check of the table's D call, TRBD1, against the DNA was made. TRBV1 is tagged as a pseudogene. This CDR3 region has 16 residues. The DNA for the CDR3 is TGCACCAGCAGCCATCCTACAGGGGGTACGTCCTACGAGCAGTACTTC. Translation: CTSSHPTGGTSYEQYF.

The V and J genes are TRBV19 and TRBJ2-3; D is possibly TRBD1 (6 bases). Deletions cut 1 base from V and 4 bases from J, with 21 bases between. The CDR3 contains 18 residues. Germline CDR1 and CDR2: LNHDA and SQIVND (reference sequence). The CDR3 is CASSIGLPGRGLSDTQYF. In DNA form, the CDR3 reads TGTGCCAGTAGTATAGGCCTCCCGGGTAGGGGGTTGTCAGATACGCAGTATTTT.

The J gene is TRBJ2-7, the V gene TRBV19, with D maybe TRBD1 (6 bases). The V gene's germline CDR1 is LNHDA and CDR2 SQIVND (reference sequence). This CDR3 has 15 amino acids. V was trimmed by 5 bases and J by 0 bases, leaving 14 bases between them. Here the CDR3 reads CASSYSGEASYEQYF. The CDR3, as DNA: TGTGCCAGTAGTTATTCAGGGGAAGCCTCCTACGAGCAGTACTTC.

DNA for the CDR3: TGTGCCACCAGCCGCGGGGTTGAAGCTTTCTTT. Its translation: CATSRGVEAFF. The V call is TRBV24-1, the J call TRBJ1-1; no firm D call. The CDR3 consists of 11 residues. The germline V gene encodes CDR1 KGHDR and CDR2 SFDVKD. Trimming pared 7 bases from V and 7 bases from J, leaving 9 bases between.

The chain links TRBV2 to TRBJ2-7; tentative D call: TRBD1 (6 bases). This CDR3 region has 13 residues. Trimming took off 5 bases at V and 3 bases at J, with 11 bases between the two ends. CDR1 and CDR2 from the germline V gene are SNHLY and FYNNEI. The chain's CDR3 is CASSRTASYEQYF. CDR3 nucleotides: TGTGCCAGCAGTCGGACAGCGAGCTACGAGCAGTACTTC.

The chain combines TRBV7-9 with TRBJ2-1; maybe TRBD1 (5 bases). Trimming left V 4 bases short and J 6 bases short, with 10 bases between. Germline V gene lookup returns CDR1 SEHNR and CDR2 FQNEAQ (reference sequence). The CDR3 length is 13 residues. The DNA for the CDR3 is TGTGCCAGCAGCTCCCAGGGTTTCAATGAGCAGTTCTTC. Translated: CASSSQGFNEQFF.

The chain combines TRBV7-2 with TRBJ1-5; D is unclear. The V end was cut by 5 bases, the J end by 4 bases, with 9 bases between. CDR1 and CDR2 from the germline V gene are SGHTA and FQGNSA. The CDR3 has 13 amino acids. CDR3 nucleotide sequence: TGTGCCAGCAGCGCCGAGCGGAATCAGCCCCAGCATTTT. It specifies CASSAERNQPQHF.

The chain couples TRBV25-1 to TRBJ1-6; 8 bases match TRBD1. CDR1 MGHDK and CDR2 SYGVNS come from the germline V gene. Trimming took 6 bases from V and 7 from J; bases not matched to a gene: 8. The length of the CDR3 is 15 residues. CDR3 in DNA: TGTGCCAGCAGGAGGGCAGGGGGCGGGAATTCACCCCTCCACTTT. Translating it yields CASRRAGGGNSPLHF.

This clone was counted only a few times. This sequence joins TRBV5-8 and TRBJ2-1, with 8 bases matching TRBD2. Germline V lookup: CDR1 SGHTS, CDR2 YDEGEE. This CDR3 has 14 residues. The V segment lost 9 bases and the J segment 0 bases; nucleotides outside the gene matches: 5. CDR3 coding DNA: TGTGCCACCAACCGGGGGGGCTCCTACAATGAGCAGTTCTTC. Amino acid sequence: CATNRGGSYNEQFF. The complete variable domain, with remaining parts taken from reference TRBV5-8 and TRBJ2-1, reads EAGVTQSPTHLIKTRGQQATLRCSPISGHTSVYWYQQALGLGLQFLLWYDEGEERNRGNFPPRFSGRQFPNYSSELNVNALELEDSALYLCATNRGGSYNEQFFGPGTRLTVL.

The chain recombines TRBV10-3 with TRBJ2-1; 7 nucleotides match TRBD1. Unmatched junction bases numbered 9, after V lost 6 bases and J lost 4 bases. This CDR3 has 15 amino acids. The germline CDR1 and CDR2 sequences are ENHRY and SYGVKD. CDR3 loop: CAISAERGLYNEQFF. The CDR3 region has the DNA TGTGCCATCAGCGCCGAAAGGGGGCTATACAATGAGCAGTTCTTC.

The chain links TRBV19 to TRBJ1-4, with 7 bases aligning to TRBD1. The ends lost 6 bases at V and 1 base at J; junction bases unmatched: 5. The CDR3 runs 15 residues. The germline V gene encodes CDR1 LNHDA and CDR2 SQIVND (reference sequence). The CDR3 DNA is TGTGCCAGTAGCCTCGGACAGGAAACTAATGAAAAACTGTTTTTT. It translates to CASSLGQETNEKLFF.

The rearrangement joins TRBV6-2 or TRBV6-3 to TRBJ2-7; D remains unclear. Trimming stripped 5 bases from V and 6 bases from J, with 14 bases between. There are 13 residues in the CDR3. Germline lookup yields CDR1 MNHEY and CDR2 SVGEGT. CDR3: CASSNFERGEQYF. DNA of the CDR3: TGTGCCAGCAGTAACTTCGAGCGTGGCGAGCAGTACTTC.

The gene calls are TRBV6-5 and TRBJ2-1; 9 bases are shared with TRBD1. The CDR3 length is 15 residues. Germline V lookup: CDR1 MNHEY, CDR2 SVGAGI. With 4 bases clipped from V and 9 bases from J, the junction kept 10 bases outside the gene matches. DNA of the CDR3: TGTGCCAGCAGTTCGGGACAGGGTTGGGGTGGTGAGCAGTTCTTC. This codes for CASSSGQGWGGEQFF.

This chain connects TRBV20-1 to TRBJ1-1, with a weak D call TRBD1 (5 bases). CDR1 and CDR2 from the germline V gene are DFQATT and SNEGSKA (reference sequence). Trimming stripped 3 bases from V and 4 bases from J, with 9 bases between. CDR3 length equals 12 residues. CDR3 in amino acids: CSASEGLTEAFF. Here the CDR3 DNA reads TGCAGTGCTAGTGAGGGGCTCACTGAAGCTTTCTTT.

V and J are TRBV7-8 and TRBJ1-2; D is unresolved. With 5 bases removed from V and 3 bases from J, the gap between germline ends came to 13 bases. Germline assignment: CDR1 SGHVS and CDR2 FQNEAQ. The CDR3 has 14 amino acids. DNA of the CDR3: TGTGCCAGCAGCCCTCGGTGGGCTTACTATGGCTACACCTTC. Translated: CASSPRWAYYGYTF.

V usage is TRBV6-5 and J usage is TRBJ1-5; no firm D call. The CDR3 extends over 13 amino acids. V lost 8 bases and J 7 bases, leaving 15 bases between the germline ends. The germline V gene encodes CDR1 MNHEY and CDR2 SVGAGI. CDR3 DNA: TGTGCCAGCGTAGTAGGCAGCGGCCAGCCCCAGCATTTT. It yields the protein CASVVGSGQPQHF.

This chain uses TRBV28 with TRBJ1-2; tentatively, D is TRBD1 (6 bases). The CDR3 is 13 amino acids. With 3 bases removed from V and 8 bases from J, the gap between germline ends came to 13 bases. Germline values: CDR1 MDHEN, CDR2 SYDVKM. In DNA form, the CDR3 reads TGTGCCAGCAGTTTCTTAGGGGGTTACGGCTACACCTTC. Translation gives CASSFLGGYGYTF.

The CDR3 bases are TGTGCCTCGCACCTATCTAATGGACCCCTCCACTTT. As protein: CASHLSNGPLHF. The chain couples TRBV6-5 to TRBJ1-6; no clear D. The CDR3 has 12 amino acids. Trimming removed 11 bases at V and 12 bases at J, with 17 bases between. Germline CDR1 is MNHEY and CDR2 is SVGAGI.

This chain uses TRBV2 with TRBJ2-7; TRBD1 agrees at 10 bases. Germline loops: CDR1 SNHLY, CDR2 FYNNEI. Trimming took 5 bases from V and 4 from J; bases not matched to a gene: 20. The CDR3 sequence is 19 residues long. The CDR3 DNA is TGTGCCAGCAGTCCTACGGTCCCGGGACAGGGGACTCGGAGATACGAGCAGTACTTC. Translating gives CASSPTVPGQGTRRYEQYF.